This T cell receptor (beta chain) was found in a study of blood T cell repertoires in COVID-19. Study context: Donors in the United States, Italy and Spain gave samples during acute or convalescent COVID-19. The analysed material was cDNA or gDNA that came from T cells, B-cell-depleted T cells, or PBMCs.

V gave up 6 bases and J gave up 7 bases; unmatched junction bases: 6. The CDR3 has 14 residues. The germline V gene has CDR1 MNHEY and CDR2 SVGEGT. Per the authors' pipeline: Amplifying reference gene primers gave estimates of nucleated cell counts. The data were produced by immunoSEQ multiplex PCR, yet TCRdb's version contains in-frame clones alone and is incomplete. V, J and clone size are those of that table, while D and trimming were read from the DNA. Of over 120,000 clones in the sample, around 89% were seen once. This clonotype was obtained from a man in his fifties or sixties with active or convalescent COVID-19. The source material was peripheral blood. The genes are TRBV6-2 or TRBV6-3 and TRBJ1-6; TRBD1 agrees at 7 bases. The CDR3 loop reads CASSPRGANSPLHF. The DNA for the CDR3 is TGTGCCAGCAGCCCCAGGGGGGCGAATTCACCCCTCCACTTT.